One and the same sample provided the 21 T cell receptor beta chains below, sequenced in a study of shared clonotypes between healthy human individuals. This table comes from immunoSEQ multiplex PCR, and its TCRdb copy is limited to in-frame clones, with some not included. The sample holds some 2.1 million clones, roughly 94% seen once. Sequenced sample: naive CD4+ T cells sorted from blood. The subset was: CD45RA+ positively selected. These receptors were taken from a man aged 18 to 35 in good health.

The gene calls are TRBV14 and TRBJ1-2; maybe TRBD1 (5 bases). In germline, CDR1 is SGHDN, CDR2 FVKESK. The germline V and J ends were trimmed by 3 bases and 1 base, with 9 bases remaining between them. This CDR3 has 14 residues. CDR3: CASSHTGVNYGYTF. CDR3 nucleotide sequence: TGTGCCAGCAGCCATACAGGAGTTAACTATGGCTACACCTTC.

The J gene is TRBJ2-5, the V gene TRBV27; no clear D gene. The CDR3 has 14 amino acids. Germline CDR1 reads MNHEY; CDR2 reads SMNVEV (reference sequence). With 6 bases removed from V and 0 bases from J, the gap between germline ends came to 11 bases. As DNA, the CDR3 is TGTGCCAGCAGCCCCCCAAGGTACCAAGAGACCCAGTACTTC. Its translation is CASSPPRYQETQYF.

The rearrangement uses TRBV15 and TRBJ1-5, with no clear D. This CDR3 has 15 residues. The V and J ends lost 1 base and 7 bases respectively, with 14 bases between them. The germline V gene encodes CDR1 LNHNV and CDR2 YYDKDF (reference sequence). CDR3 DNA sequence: TGTGCCACCAGCAGAGCTGACCCATCGGGGCAGCCCCAGCATTTT. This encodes CATSRADPSGQPQHF.

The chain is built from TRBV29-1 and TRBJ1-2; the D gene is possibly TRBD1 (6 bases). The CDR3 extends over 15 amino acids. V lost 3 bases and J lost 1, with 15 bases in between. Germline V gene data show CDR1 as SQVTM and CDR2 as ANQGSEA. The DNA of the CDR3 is TGCAGCGTTGACGAGGGGAGGGGGTTTAACTATGGCTACACCTTC. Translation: CSVDEGRGFNYGYTF.

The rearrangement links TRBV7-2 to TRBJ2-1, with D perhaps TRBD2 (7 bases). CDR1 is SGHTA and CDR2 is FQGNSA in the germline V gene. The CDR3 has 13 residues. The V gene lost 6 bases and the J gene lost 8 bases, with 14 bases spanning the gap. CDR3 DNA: TGTGCCAGCAGTCAAGGGAGGGGGTATGAGCAGTTCTTC. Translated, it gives CASSQGRGYEQFF.

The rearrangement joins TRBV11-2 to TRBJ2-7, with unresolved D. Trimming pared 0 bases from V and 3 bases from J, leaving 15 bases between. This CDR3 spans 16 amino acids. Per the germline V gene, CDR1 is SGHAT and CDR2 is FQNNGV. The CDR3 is CASSLDLGQRIYEQYF. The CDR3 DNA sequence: TGTGCCAGCAGCTTAGATCTTGGGCAGAGAATCTACGAGCAGTACTTC.

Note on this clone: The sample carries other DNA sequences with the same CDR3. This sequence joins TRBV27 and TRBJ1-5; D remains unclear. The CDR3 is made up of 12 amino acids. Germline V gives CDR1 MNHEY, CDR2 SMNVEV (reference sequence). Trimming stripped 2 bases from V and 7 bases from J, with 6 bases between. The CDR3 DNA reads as TGTGCCAGCAGTTTACTTGGGCAGCCCCAGCATTTT. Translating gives CASSLLGQPQHF.

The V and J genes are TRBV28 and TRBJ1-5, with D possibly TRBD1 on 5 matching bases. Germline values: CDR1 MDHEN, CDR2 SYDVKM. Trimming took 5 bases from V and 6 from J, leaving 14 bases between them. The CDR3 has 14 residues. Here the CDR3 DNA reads TGTGCCAGCAGTCTTACCGGGGCAACTCAGCCCCAGCATTTT. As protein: CASSLTGATQPQHF.

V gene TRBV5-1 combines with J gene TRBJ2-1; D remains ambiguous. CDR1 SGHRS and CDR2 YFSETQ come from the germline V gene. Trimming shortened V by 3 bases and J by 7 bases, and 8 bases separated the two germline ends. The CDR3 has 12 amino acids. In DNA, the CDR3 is TGCGCCAGCAGCTGGTCGATGAATGAGCAGTTCTTC. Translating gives CASSWSMNEQFF.

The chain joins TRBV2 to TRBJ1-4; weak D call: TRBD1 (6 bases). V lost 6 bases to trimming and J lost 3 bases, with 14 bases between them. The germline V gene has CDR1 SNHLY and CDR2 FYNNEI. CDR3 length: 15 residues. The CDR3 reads CASSAAGAPNEKLFF. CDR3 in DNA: TGTGCCAGCAGCGCCGCGGGGGCTCCTAATGAAAAACTGTTTTTT.

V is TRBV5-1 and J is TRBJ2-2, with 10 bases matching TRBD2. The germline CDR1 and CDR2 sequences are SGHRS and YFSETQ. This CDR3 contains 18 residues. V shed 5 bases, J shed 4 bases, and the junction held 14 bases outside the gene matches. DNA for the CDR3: TGCGCCAGCAGTCCTAGACTAGCGGGCTCTCAGGGCACCGGGGAGCTGTTTTTT. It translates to CASSPRLAGSQGTGELFF.

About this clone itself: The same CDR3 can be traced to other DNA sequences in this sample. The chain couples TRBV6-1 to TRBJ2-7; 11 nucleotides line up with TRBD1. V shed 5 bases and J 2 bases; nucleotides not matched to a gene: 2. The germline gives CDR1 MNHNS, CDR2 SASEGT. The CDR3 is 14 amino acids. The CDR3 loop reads CASSSDRGPYEQYF. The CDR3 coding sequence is TGTGCCAGCAGTTCGGACAGGGGGCCCTACGAGCAGTACTTC.

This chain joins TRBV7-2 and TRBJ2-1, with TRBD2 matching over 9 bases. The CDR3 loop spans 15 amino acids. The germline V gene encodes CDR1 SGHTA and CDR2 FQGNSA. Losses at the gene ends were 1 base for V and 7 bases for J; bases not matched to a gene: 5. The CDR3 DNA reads TGTGCCAGCAGCTTAGTAGCGGGAGTTGAGAATGAGCAGTTCTTC. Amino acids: CASSLVAGVENEQFF.

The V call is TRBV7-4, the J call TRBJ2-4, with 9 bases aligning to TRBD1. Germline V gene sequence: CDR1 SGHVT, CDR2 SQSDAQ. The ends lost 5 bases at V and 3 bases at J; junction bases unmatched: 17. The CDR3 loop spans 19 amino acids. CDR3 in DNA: TGTGCCAGCAGCACGACGATTCCGGGACAGGGAACCTACAAAAACATTCAGTACTTC. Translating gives CASSTTIPGQGTYKNIQYF.

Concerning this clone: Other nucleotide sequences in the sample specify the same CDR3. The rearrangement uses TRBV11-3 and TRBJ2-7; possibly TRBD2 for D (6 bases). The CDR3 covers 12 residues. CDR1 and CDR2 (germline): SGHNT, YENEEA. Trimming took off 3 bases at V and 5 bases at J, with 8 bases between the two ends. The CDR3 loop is CASSLEGDEQYF. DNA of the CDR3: TGTGCCAGCAGCTTGGAGGGAGACGAGCAGTACTTC.

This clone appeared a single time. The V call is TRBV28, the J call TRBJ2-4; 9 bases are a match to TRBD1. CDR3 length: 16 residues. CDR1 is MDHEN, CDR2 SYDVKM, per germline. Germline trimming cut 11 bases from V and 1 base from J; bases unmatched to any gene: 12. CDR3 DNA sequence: TGTGCCGCCGGTGAGACAGGGGGTTTTGCCAAAAACATTCAGTACTTC. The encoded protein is CAAGETGGFAKNIQYF.

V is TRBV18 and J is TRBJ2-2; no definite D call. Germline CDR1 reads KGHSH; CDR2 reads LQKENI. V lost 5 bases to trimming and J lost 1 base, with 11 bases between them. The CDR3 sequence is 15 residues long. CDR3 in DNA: TGTGCCAGCTCAGGAAACTGGGGGAACACCGGGGAGCTGTTTTTT. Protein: CASSGNWGNTGELFF.

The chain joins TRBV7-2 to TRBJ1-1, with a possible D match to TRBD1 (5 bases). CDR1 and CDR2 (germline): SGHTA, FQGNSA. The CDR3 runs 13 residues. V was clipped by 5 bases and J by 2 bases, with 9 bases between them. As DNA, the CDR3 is TGTGCCAGCAGCCAAGACAGAAACACTGAAGCTTTCTTT. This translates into CASSQDRNTEAFF. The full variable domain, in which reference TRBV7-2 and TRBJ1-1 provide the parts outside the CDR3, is GAGVSQSPSNKVTEKGKDVELRCDPISGHTALYWYRQSLGQGLEFLIYFQGNSAPDKSGLPSDRFSAERTGGSVSTLTIQRTQQEDSAVYLCASSQDRNTEAFFGQGTRLTVV.

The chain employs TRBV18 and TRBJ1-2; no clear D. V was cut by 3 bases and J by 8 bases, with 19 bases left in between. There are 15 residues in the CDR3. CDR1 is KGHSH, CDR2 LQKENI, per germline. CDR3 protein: CASSPDLIDWSGYTF. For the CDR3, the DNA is TGTGCCAGCTCACCGGACCTGATCGACTGGTCGGGCTACACCTTC.

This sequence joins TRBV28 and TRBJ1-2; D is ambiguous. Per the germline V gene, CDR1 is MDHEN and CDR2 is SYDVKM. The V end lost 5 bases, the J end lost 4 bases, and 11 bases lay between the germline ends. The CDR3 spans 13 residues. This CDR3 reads CASSQTEPYGYTF. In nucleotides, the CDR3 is TGTGCCAGCAGTCAGACGGAGCCCTATGGCTACACCTTC.

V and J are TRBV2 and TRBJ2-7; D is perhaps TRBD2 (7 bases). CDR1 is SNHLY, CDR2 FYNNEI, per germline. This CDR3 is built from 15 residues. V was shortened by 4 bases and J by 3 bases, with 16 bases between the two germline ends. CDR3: CASSVSQGGVYEQYF. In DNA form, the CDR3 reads TGTGCCAGCAGTGTTTCACAGGGAGGGGTCTACGAGCAGTACTTC.